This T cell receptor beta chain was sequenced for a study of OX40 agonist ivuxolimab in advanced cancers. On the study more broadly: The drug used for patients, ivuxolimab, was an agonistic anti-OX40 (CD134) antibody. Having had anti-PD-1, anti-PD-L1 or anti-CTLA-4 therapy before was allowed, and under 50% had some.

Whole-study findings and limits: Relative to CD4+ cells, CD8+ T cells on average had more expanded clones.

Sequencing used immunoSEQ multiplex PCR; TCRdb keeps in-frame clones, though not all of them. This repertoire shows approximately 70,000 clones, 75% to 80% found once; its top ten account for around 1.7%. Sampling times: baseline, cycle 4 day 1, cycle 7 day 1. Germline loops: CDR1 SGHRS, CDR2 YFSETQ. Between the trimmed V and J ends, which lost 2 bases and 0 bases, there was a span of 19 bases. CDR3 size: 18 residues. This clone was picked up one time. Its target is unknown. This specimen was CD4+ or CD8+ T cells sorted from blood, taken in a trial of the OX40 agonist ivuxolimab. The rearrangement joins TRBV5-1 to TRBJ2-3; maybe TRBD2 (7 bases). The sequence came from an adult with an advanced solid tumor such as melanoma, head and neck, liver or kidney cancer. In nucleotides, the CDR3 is TGCGCCAGCAGCTTTGTCTCGGGGGCTAGCGGTAGCACAGATACGCAGTATTTT. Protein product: CASSFVSGASGSTDTQYF.